The clone carrying this T cell receptor (beta chain) has only one observation. The germline V gene encodes CDR1 LNHNV and CDR2 YYDKDF (reference sequence). The CDR3 sequence is 13 residues long. Trimming shortened V by 8 bases and J by 9 bases, and 17 bases separated the two germline ends. This sample is drawn from a study of shared clonotypes between healthy human individuals. The replicate PCRs on unsorted PBMC were given 300 ng DNA, which is about 27,000 T cell genomes. Sequencing was performed with immunoSEQ multiplex PCR; in TCRdb, only in-frame clones are kept and a portion is missing. The sample has over 400,000 clones, around 73% seen once; the top ten hold more than 10%.

This sequence was found in a woman between 40 and 55 years old in good health. Some clones in this sample may be carry-over from other donors' samples. The J gene is TRBJ1-5, the V gene TRBV15; a weak D match, TRBD1 (6 bases). Sequencing used PBMCs. CDR3 bases: TGTGCCACCCTCGGGACGGAGGGGGGGCCCCAGCATTTT. Translated, it gives CATLGTEGGPQHF.